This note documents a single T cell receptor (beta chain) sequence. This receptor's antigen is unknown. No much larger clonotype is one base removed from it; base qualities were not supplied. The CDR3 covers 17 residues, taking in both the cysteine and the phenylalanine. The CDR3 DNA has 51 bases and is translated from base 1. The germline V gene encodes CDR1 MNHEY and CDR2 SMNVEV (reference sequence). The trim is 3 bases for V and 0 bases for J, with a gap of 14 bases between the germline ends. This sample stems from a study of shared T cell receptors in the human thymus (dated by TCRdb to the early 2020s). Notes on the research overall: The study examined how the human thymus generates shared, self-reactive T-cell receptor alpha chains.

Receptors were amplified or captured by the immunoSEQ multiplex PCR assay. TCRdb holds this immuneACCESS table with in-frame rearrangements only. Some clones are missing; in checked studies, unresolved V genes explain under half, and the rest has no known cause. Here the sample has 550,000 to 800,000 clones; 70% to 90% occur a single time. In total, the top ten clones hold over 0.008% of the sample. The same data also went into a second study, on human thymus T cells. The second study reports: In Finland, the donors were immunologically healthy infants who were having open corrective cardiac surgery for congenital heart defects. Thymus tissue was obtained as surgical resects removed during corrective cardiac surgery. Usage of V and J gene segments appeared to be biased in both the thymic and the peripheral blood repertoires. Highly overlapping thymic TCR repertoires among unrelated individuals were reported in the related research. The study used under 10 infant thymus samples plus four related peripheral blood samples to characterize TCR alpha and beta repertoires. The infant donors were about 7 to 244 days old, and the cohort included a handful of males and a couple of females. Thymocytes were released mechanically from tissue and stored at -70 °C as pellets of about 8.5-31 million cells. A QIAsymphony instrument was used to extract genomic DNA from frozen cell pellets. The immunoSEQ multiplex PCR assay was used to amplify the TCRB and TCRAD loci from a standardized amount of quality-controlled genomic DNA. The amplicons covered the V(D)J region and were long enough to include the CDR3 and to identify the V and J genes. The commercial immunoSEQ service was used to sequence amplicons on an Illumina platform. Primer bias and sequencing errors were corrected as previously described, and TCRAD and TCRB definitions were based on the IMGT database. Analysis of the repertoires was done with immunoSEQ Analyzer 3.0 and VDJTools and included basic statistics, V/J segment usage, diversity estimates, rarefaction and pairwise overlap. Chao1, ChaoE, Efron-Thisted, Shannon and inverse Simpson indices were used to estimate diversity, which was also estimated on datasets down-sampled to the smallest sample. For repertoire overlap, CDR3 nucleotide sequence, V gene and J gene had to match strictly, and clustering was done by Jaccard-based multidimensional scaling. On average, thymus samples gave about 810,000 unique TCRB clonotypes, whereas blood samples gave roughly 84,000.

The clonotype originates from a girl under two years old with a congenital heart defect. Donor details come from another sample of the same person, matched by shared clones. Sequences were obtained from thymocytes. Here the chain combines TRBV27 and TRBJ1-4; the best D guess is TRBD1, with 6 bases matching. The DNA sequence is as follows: TGTGCCAGCAGTTTGGCCCAACGACAGGCAACTAATGAAAAACTGTTTTTT. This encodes CASSLAQRQATNEKLFF.